These T cell receptor beta chains were read from a single sample in a study of beta chain features in type 1 diabetes. The data were produced by immunoSEQ multiplex PCR, yet TCRdb's version contains in-frame clones alone and is incomplete. The sample yields about 650,000 clones, under 15% seen once. Sequences were obtained from naive CD4+ T cells from blood. Receptors originate from a man aged 25 to 40 with type 1 diabetes. CDR3s include the opening cysteine and the closing phenylalanine or tryptophan. The D gene is left open where the match is weak. The size field is filled for only some rows; it gives once, few, many or a size class.

CASSQARQGVVGNIQYF TGCGCCAGCAGCCAAGCTCGGCAGGGGGTGGTTGGGAACATTCAGTACTTC NA TRBV4-3 TRBD1 17 TRBJ2-4
CASTRQVYNEQFF TGTGCCAGCACAAGACAGGTCTACAATGAGCAGTTCTTC NA TRBV7-8 NA 13 TRBJ2-1
CASSLMTSGTYNEQFF TGTGCCAGCAGCTTGATGACTAGCGGGACCTACAATGAGCAGTTCTTC few TRBV7-2 TRBD2 16 TRBJ2-1
CASSFGENQPQHF TGTGCCAGCAGCTTCGGGGAAAATCAGCCCCAGCATTTT few TRBV7-9 NA 13 TRBJ1-5
CASRHNPTSGVYNEQFF TGCGCCAGCAGACACAACCCCACTAGCGGGGTCTACAATGAGCAGTTCTTC NA TRBV10-2 TRBD2 17 TRBJ2-1
CASSFNGTAFF TGTGCCAGCAGCTTTAACGGGACAGCCTTCTTC few TRBV7-9 TRBD1 11 TRBJ2-1
CASRRGPYEQYF TGTGCCAGCAGGCGCGGCCCCTACGAGCAGTACTTC NA TRBV28 NA 12 TRBJ2-7
CASTLSRDYEQYF TGTGCCAGCACCCTAAGCCGGGATTACGAGCAGTACTTC few TRBV6-5 NA 13 TRBJ2-7
CATSRDNGALNEKLFF TGTGCCACCAGCAGAGATAACGGGGCTTTAAATGAAAAACTGTTTTTT NA TRBV15 NA 16 TRBJ1-4
CASSPDPNTGELFF TGTGCCAGTAGTCCCGACCCGAACACCGGGGAGCTGTTTTTT NA TRBV19 NA 14 TRBJ2-2
CAWRQDHYGYTF TGTGCCTGGAGACAGGATCACTATGGCTACACCTTC NA TRBV30 NA 12 TRBJ1-2
CASSELSSGANVLTF TGTGCCAGCAGTGAATTGAGCTCTGGGGCCAACGTCCTGACTTTC few TRBV25-1 NA 15 TRBJ2-6
CASSEGGSPNNEQFF TGTGCCAGCAGTGAAGGGGGTAGCCCCAACAATGAGCAGTTCTTC NA TRBV2 NA 15 TRBJ2-1
CASSSSGTNNQPQHF TGTGCCAGCAGTTCCTCCGGGACCAACAATCAGCCCCAGCATTTT NA TRBV2 NA 15 TRBJ1-5